This T cell receptor beta chain derives from a study of T-cell memory formation after mild COVID-19 (dated by TCRdb to the early 2020s). Regarding the study in general: Most TCR sequence clusters were specific to one of the two donors. The cohort was made up of two young adult volunteers, one female and one male, who were previously healthy. In a couple of donors, T-cell clones that expanded and contracted after mild COVID-19 were tracked by sequencing TCRalpha and TCRbeta repertoires over time.

Ficoll-Paque density gradient centrifugation was the method used to isolate PBMCs. Relative to germline, V is 0 bases shorter and J is 2 bases shorter, with 9 bases between their ends. CDR1 is given as SEHNR and CDR2 as FQNEAQ, both from the germline V gene (reference sequence). The CDR3 runs 15 amino acids, cysteine and phenylalanine included. Left in the record is the CDR3 DNA by itself, 45 bases read in frame from the first base. The table lists this clonotype with a few counts. Its target antigen remains unknown. Per-base quality was not reported, and no clone a single base away is much larger than it. The study at large found these results: The detection of some responding clones in pre-infection memory suggests that pre-existing cross-reactive memory T cells joined the SARS-CoV-2 response. Contracting CD4+ clones were found mainly in CM and EM memory subsets, while CD8+ clones were enriched in EMRA. The study included only a couple of mild cases, and larger cohorts that include severe cases with pre-infection samples were judged to be necessary. From day 15 to 85, contracting clones showed balanced CD4/CD8 phenotypes, whereas a second wave of clones that expanded from day 15 to 37 leaned towards CD4+. SARS-CoV-2 specificity was not confirmed for the second-wave clones peaking on day 37.

The instrument given in TCRdb is Illumina NovaSeq 6000. TCRalpha and TCRbeta cDNA libraries were constructed by 5'RACE with constant-segment primers, with sample barcodes and unique molecular identifiers being introduced. Trizol reagent was used to extract RNA from every sample. The libraries were amplified in two PCR steps, and the second step added a second sample barcode and Illumina TruSeq adapters. Libraries were sequenced on an Illumina NovaSeq with 2 x 150 bp paired-end reads. Processing in the source paper ran as follows. With migec v1.2.7, reads were demultiplexed and then collapsed into UMI-guided consensus sequences. With mixcr v2.1.11, UMI consensuses were aligned to TRA and TRB V and J templates and assembled into clonotypes. Clonotypes were classified as expanded or contracted when called significant by both edgeR and NoisET, with noise models trained on biological replicates. edgeR calls used a false discovery rate-adjusted p below 0.01 and a log2 fold-change threshold of 1. As an exploratory analysis of dynamics, max-normalized trajectories of the 1000 most abundant clonotypes were examined with PCA combined with hierarchical clustering. Separately sequenced CD4+ and CD8+ repertoires were used to assign the CD4 or CD8 phenotype of responding clones. The public reads were reprocessed in TCRdb via fastp at Q25 and MiXCR, keeping in-frame beta chains. For every CDR3 protein sequence, its rows merge into one entry that carries the most common genes and DNA. Clone size and V and J calls follow TCRdb, not the original study. Present in this sample are about 500,000 distinct CDR3 sequences, roughly 21% of which were seen just once. The ten largest clonotypes hold approximately 13% of the sample.

Sequenced sample: PBMCs or a T cell subset sorted from them (not recorded which). This clonotype was sampled from an adult woman who had mild COVID-19 (a few samples of this study predate the infection). The sample titles of this study are shuffled in the database, so cell type and time point are left out; the donor was told from shared clones. The chain links TRBV7-9 with TRBJ2-3, with the D gene too uncertain to name. CDR3 region: CASSLARRDTDTQYF. The bases read TGTGCCAGCAGCTTAGCGAGGCGTGACACAGATACGCAGTATTTT.